The 23 T cell receptor beta chains listed next were all sequenced from one sample in a study of PD-1 blockade in mismatch repair-deficient tumors. Data came from immunoSEQ multiplex PCR; TCRdb stores just in-frame clones and leaves some out. The sample lists roughly 38,000 clones; roughly 84% were seen once. Material: PBMCs, obtained approximately 41 weeks after starting pembrolizumab. All receptors come from an adult with mismatch repair-deficient cancer.

V and J are TRBV12-5 and TRBJ1-4; 10 bases fit TRBD1. Per germline, CDR1 LGHNT and CDR2 FRNRAP. The CDR3 sequence is 15 residues long. V lost 5 bases to trimming and J lost 5 bases; unmatched junction nucleotides: 5. The CDR3 loop is CASGVGDRGNEKLFF. CDR3 nucleotide sequence: TGTGCTAGTGGTGTAGGGGACAGGGGAAATGAAAAACTGTTTTTT.

The V call is TRBV28, the J call TRBJ2-2, with a possible D match to TRBD1 (6 bases). From germline, CDR1 is MDHEN and CDR2 SYDVKM. This CDR3 comprises 18 residues. The ends were cut back, 1 base at V and 5 bases at J, with 20 bases in the middle. CDR3 in amino acids: CASSLYPTGLRDTGELFF. In nucleotides, the CDR3 is TGTGCCAGCAGTTTATACCCAACAGGGTTGAGGGATACCGGGGAGCTGTTTTTT.

The chain combines TRBV7-2 with TRBJ1-1; no firm D call. Trimming pared 1 base from V and 5 bases from J, leaving 5 bases between. Germline V gives CDR1 SGHTA, CDR2 FQGNSA. The CDR3 is 12 residues long. The CDR3 loop reads CASSLVITEAFF. The CDR3 bases are TGTGCCAGCAGCTTAGTCATTACTGAAGCTTTCTTT.

As regards this clone: A read error may produce the germline difference seen at one junction end. V and J are TRBV5-1 and TRBJ2-1; perhaps TRBD2 as D (6 bases). CDR3 length: 15 residues. The germline V gene encodes CDR1 SGHRS and CDR2 YFSETQ. The CDR3: CASSRMDYSNNEQFF. The CDR3 DNA follows: TGCGCCAGCAGCAGAATGGACTACTCCAACAATGAGCAGTTCTTC.

The CDR3 coding sequence is TGTGCCAGCAGGACAGTTAGGAACACAGATACGCAGTATTTT. It encodes CASRTVRNTDTQYF. The chain combines TRBV21-1 with TRBJ2-3; the table calls TRBD1, which could not be checked here. TRBV21-1 is assigned pseudogene status. CDR3 length: 14 residues.

This chain joins TRBV28 and TRBJ1-2, with TRBD1 identical over 7 bases. Germline V gene sequence: CDR1 MDHEN, CDR2 SYDVKM. This CDR3 has 16 residues. V shed 1 base, J shed 0 bases, and the junction held 5 bases outside the gene matches. The CDR3 region has the DNA TGTGCCAGCAGTTTATCCCCGGGACAGACTAACTATGGCTACACCTTC. It is translated as CASSLSPGQTNYGYTF.

The chain employs TRBV19 and TRBJ2-1, with a weak D call TRBD1 (6 bases). The CDR3 extends over 15 amino acids. V lost 5 bases, J lost 7 bases, and 18 bases lay in between. The germline CDR1 and CDR2 sequences are LNHDA and SQIVND (reference sequence). The CDR3 DNA follows: TGTGCCAGTAGTCCCCGGGCGACAGGTCGGAATGAGCAGTTCTTC. It codes for CASSPRATGRNEQFF.

This clone was counted a single time. This chain uses TRBV5-4 with TRBJ2-7, with TRBD2 as a possible D gene (6 bases). CDR1 is SGHNT and CDR2 is YYREEE in the germline V gene (reference sequence). V lost 2 bases to trimming and J lost 3 bases, with 18 bases between them. This CDR3 is built from 16 residues. The DNA for the CDR3 is TGTGCCAGCAGCTTCGGTAGGACGGGAGAGGGCTACGAGCAGTACTTC. Encoded protein: CASSFGRTGEGYEQYF.

DNA of the CDR3: TGCGCCAGCAGCGGGGGACAGAACACTGAAGCTTTCTTT. This gives the protein CASSGGQNTEAFF. The J gene is TRBJ1-1, the V gene TRBV5-1, with D possibly being TRBD1 (6 bases). This CDR3 contains 13 residues. Trimming stripped 4 bases from V and 1 base from J, with 8 bases between. The V gene's germline CDR1 is SGHRS and CDR2 YFSETQ.

This chain links TRBV29-1 with TRBJ2-3; 10 bases fit TRBD1. The CDR3 extends over 14 amino acids. Germline-derived CDR1 and CDR2 are SQVTM and ANQGSEA. After removal of 5 bases from V and 3 bases from J, the junction contained 5 bases not matched to a gene. The CDR3 nucleotides read TGCAGCGTTCGACAGGGGGCAAATACAGATACGCAGTATTTT. This codes for CSVRQGANTDTQYF.

The J gene is TRBJ2-5, the V gene TRBV5-1, with TRBD1 matching over 9 bases. With V trimmed by 1 base and J by 5 bases, 3 bases remained unmatched. Germline CDR1 and CDR2: SGHRS and YFSETQ. The CDR3 totals 14 residues. The CDR3 protein is CASSLTGGRETQYF. The DNA of the CDR3 is TGCGCCAGCAGCTTGACAGGGGGCAGGGAGACCCAGTACTTC.

This clone was counted between two and nine times. V usage is TRBV6-5 and J usage is TRBJ2-7; D might be TRBD1 (6 bases). V gave up 5 bases and J gave up 3 bases, with 14 bases separating them. This CDR3 is built from 14 residues. CDR1 MNHEY and CDR2 SVGAGI come from the germline V gene. CDR3 DNA sequence: TGTGCCAGCAGTCCCGACCGGGACAACTACGAGCAGTACTTC. Protein sequence: CASSPDRDNYEQYF.

In this sample, this clone turned up a few times. The rearrangement links TRBV6-1 to TRBJ2-7; tentatively, D is TRBD1 (5 bases). Germline values: CDR1 MNHNS, CDR2 SASEGT. The germline V and J ends were trimmed by 7 bases and 3 bases, with 13 bases remaining between them. This CDR3 is 13 amino acids long. CDR3 amino acids: CASTDNVGYEQYF. Written as DNA, the CDR3 is TGTGCCAGCACGGACAACGTAGGCTACGAGCAGTACTTC.

This chain links TRBV19 with TRBJ1-3, with D possibly being TRBD1 (5 bases). Looked up from germline, CDR1 is LNHDA and CDR2 is SQIVND (reference sequence). The germline V and J ends were trimmed by 4 bases and 0 bases, with 13 bases remaining between them. This CDR3 contains 16 residues. CDR3 bases: TGTGCCAGTAGTAGGCCGAACAGGTACTCTGGAAACACCATATATTTT. It encodes CASSRPNRYSGNTIYF.

The DNA of the CDR3 is TGTGCCAGCAGCCCCTGGTGGCCTAGCGGGAGGGGAAATGAGCAGTTCTTC. Residues: CASSPWWPSGRGNEQFF. V usage is TRBV11-2 and J usage is TRBJ2-1; 12 bases line up with TRBD2. The ends lost 5 bases at V and 7 bases at J; junction bases unmatched: 12. Per germline, CDR1 SGHAT and CDR2 FQNNGV. The length of the CDR3 is 17 residues.

This chain connects TRBV5-1 to TRBJ2-3; the match to TRBD1 covers 9 bases. The CDR3 spans 17 residues. J lost 3 bases, V lost 4 bases, and 12 bases had no gene match. Germline V gene lookup returns CDR1 SGHRS and CDR2 YFSETQ. Written as DNA, the CDR3 is TGCGCCAGCAGCATCAACAGGGGGCGGTTCGCAACAGATACGCAGTATTTT. Its protein is CASSINRGRFATDTQYF.

This clone was seen just once. V gene TRBV6-4 combines with J gene TRBJ2-7; 15 nucleotides match TRBD2. With 0 bases clipped from V and 6 bases from J, the junction kept 3 bases outside the gene matches. The CDR3 totals 16 residues. Germline CDR1 reads MRHNA; CDR2 reads SNTAGT. DNA for the CDR3: TGTGCCAGCAGTGACTCGAGGACTAGCGGGGGGGTCGAGCAGTACTTC. It yields the protein CASSDSRTSGGVEQYF.

This clone appeared once. The chain joins TRBV5-4 to TRBJ1-1, with D uncertain. The CDR3 is made up of 14 amino acids. Germline-derived CDR1 and CDR2 are SGHNT and YYREEE (reference sequence). V was shortened by 0 bases and J by 5 bases, with 11 bases between the two germline ends. CDR3 sequence reads: CASSLGTSETEAFF. In DNA, the CDR3 is TGTGCCAGCAGCTTGGGCACCTCTGAGACTGAAGCTTTCTTT.

The chain is built from TRBV18 and TRBJ2-2; maybe TRBD1 (5 bases). Germline CDR1 KGHSH, CDR2 LQKENI. The CDR3 covers 17 residues. Trimming stripped 2 bases from V and 5 bases from J, with 18 bases between. The CDR3 region has the DNA TGTGCCAGCTCACCATTTGTTTCAGAGCCAGGGACCGGGGAGCTGTTTTTT. Amino acids: CASSPFVSEPGTGELFF.

This chain connects TRBV6-6 to TRBJ2-7; TRBD2 might be the D (5 bases). Germline V gene data show CDR1 as MNHNY and CDR2 as SVGAGI (reference sequence). V was clipped by 7 bases and J by 2 bases, with 18 bases between them. There are 15 residues in the CDR3. CDR3 nucleotide sequence: TGTGCCAGCACCCCCGGAGTTGGAGGCACCTACGAGCAGTACTTC. It is translated as CASTPGVGGTYEQYF.

This clone was recorded a few times. The chain is built from TRBV7-9 and TRBJ2-7; tentatively, D is TRBD1 (6 bases). Trimming shortened V by 5 bases and J by 1 base, and 15 bases separated the two germline ends. The CDR3 runs to 15 residues. Germline V gene sequence: CDR1 SEHNR, CDR2 FQNEAQ (reference sequence). CDR3 nucleotides: TGTGCCAGCAGCCCCACCGACAGGAATTCCTACGAGCAGTACTTC. Translated, it gives CASSPTDRNSYEQYF.

The chain carries TRBV28 and TRBJ2-7, with TRBD2 identical over 7 bases. Germline loops: CDR1 MDHEN, CDR2 SYDVKM. V lost 3 bases and J lost 0; bases outside the gene matches: 5. CDR3 length: 15 amino acids. In nucleotides, the CDR3 is TGTGCCAGCAGTTTTGCGGGAGCGGCCTCCTACGAGCAGTACTTC. Amino acids: CASSFAGAASYEQYF.

The chain combines TRBV5-1 with TRBJ2-2; 7 bases are a match to TRBD2. The CDR3 runs to 14 residues. V trimming: 6 bases; J trimming: 4 bases; junction bases outside the gene matches: 6. Germline V gene data show CDR1 as SGHRS and CDR2 as YFSETQ. The DNA for the CDR3 is TGCGCCAGCATAAGAACGGGGGGCACCGGGGAGCTGTTTTTT. It translates to CASIRTGGTGELFF.